This entry is about one TCR beta chain. This clonotype was counted many times. The target of this receptor is not known. Per-nucleotide qualities are absent, and no much larger clonotype sits a single base away. The data belong to a study of response to subunit inactivated influenza vaccine (dated by TCRdb to 2016 to 2019). Turning to the overall study: Deep quantitative profiling of the T cell receptor repertoire was used in the study to follow responses to a trivalent subunit inactivated influenza vaccine. The investigation overall reported the following: It was suggested by the authors that each seasonal influenza vaccination may recruit only a limited number of new T cells.

The protocol used for the library was RT-PCR. Sequencing was performed on an Illumina HiSeq 2500. TCRdb reprocessing: public reads trimmed at Q25 with fastp, clones called with MiXCR, in-frame beta chains kept. All rows with the same CDR3 protein become a single entry with the most common DNA and genes. The sample has 500,000 to 550,000 distinct CDR3 sequences on record, 7.2% of them singletons. The ten largest clones take up about an eighth of the sample. This receptor was taken from a man aged 45 to 75 who received an inactivated influenza vaccine. Donor details come from another sample of the same person, matched by shared clones. The sequences come from PBMCs from blood, collected around 25 months after vaccination.

The CDR3 protein: CSASSGGLYNEQFF. The nucleotides are TGCAGTGCTTCTAGTGGAGGGCTTTACAATGAGCAGTTCTTC. This sequence uses TRBV20-1 and TRBJ2-1, with TRBD2 tentatively as D gene (6 bases match). The CDR3 runs 14 residues from the cysteine to the phenylalanine. Of the read, only the CDR3 DNA is kept; its 42 bases are in frame from base 1. Trimming takes 5 bases from V and 4 bases from J, and the germline ends sit 15 bases apart. Looking up the germline V gene (reference sequence) yields CDR1 DFQATT and CDR2 SNEGSKA.